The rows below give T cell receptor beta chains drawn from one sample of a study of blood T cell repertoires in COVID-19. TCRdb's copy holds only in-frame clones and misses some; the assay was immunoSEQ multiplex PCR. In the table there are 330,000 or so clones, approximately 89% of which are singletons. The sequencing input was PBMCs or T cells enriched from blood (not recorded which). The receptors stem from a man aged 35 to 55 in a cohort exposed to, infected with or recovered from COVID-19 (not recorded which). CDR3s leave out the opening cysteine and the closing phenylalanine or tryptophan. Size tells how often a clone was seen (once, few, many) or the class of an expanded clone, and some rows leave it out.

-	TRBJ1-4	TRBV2	ASKGQGLGEKLF
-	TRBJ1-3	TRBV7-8	ASSSKTGFSGNTIY
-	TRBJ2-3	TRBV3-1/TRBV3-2	ASSRPRTGGTDTQY
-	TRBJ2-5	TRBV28	ASSLWGGRQETQY
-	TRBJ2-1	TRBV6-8	ASSYSASGRDDEQF
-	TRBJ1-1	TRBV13	ASSGNQGVRDTEAF
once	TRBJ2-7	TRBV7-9	ASSSDWNEQY
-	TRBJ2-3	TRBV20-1	SARDPGTQY
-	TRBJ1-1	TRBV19	ASSTTVGPMNTEAF
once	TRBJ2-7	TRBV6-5	ASSYSRSPSIGEQY
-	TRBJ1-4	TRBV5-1	ASSPGLSTNEKLF
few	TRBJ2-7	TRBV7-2	ASSPGPGTGYEQY
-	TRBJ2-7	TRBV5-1	ASSERGVAGNSYEQY
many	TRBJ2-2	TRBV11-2	ASSPFTRAAIGELF
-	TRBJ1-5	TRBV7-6	ASSLGWGGNQPQH
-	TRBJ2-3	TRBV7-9	ASSSGTGGTDTQY
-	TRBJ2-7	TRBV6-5	ASSRQGAREQY
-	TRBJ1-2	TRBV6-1	ASSEGQARGYT
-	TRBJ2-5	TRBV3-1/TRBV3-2	AGATSGQETQY
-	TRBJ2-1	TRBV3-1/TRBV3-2	ASSPPGLAIHEQF
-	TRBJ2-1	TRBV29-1	SVGTSYNEQF
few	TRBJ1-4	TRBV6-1	ASSAEGGQGGEKLF
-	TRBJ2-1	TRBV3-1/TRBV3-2	ASSQVHSGGRREQF
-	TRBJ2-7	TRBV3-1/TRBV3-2	ASSPPGVLVYEQY
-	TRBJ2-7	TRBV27	ASRSREGASYEQY
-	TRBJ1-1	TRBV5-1	ASSSTGTTNSEAF
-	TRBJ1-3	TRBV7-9	ASSLAGGGNTIY
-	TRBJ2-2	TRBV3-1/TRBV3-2	ASSPGLAGELF
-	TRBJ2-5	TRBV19	ASSIEETQY
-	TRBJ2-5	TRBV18	ASSPTGGDRLKTQY
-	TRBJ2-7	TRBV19	ASSRLAATYEQY
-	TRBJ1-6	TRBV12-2	ASRLAPIDTGWNSPLH
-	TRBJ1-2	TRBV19	ASSIVPDGLYGYT
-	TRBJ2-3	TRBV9	ASSALAGSTDTQY
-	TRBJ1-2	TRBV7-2	ASSPTNYGYT